This TCR beta chain was sequenced in a study of naive and memory T cell subsets. Points from the study as a whole: Possibly reflecting memory cells re-expressing CD45RA, a few larger clonotypes occurred in naive repertoires, especially CD8. Naive and memory subsets had different power law exponents for TCR abundance.

Note on this clonotype: Its target is unknown.

The beta constant-region primer was an equimolar mix of two oligonucleotides covering TRBC1 and TRBC2. Ligated cDNA was amplified by four rounds of PCR with nested alpha and beta constant-region primers and SP2. TCRdb used MiXCR to reprocess the UMI-ligation and nested PCR reads, holding one entry per CDR3 protein. There are over 110,000 distinct CDR3 sequences in the sample; approximately 20% occur only once, and 0.6% to 0.7% lies in the top ten. The V end was cut by 0 bases, the J end by 3 bases, with 6 bases between. CDR1 is LGHNA and CDR2 is YNFKEQ in the germline V gene. This CDR3 spans 13 amino acids.

The chain joins TRBV4-2 to TRBJ2-7; no reliable D call. Sequencing input: naive CD8+ T cells from blood. The sequence was obtained from a human donor in good health. The CDR3 coding sequence is TGTGCCAGCAGCCAAGAAAGGAACTACGAGCAGTACTTC. This gives the protein CASSQERNYEQYF.